This T cell receptor beta chain was captured in a study of T cell repertoires in cytomegalovirus infection. Overall study results and limits: Ex vivo responses were dominated by HLA-C-restricted CMV-specific TCR beta clonotypes.

TCRdb analysed the reads with MiXCR anew, one entry per CDR3 protein. This repertoire shows about 340,000 distinct CDR3 sequences, under 35% found once; its top ten account for around 19%. The CDR3 loop spans 14 amino acids. Losses at the gene ends were 8 bases for V and 4 bases for J; bases not matched to a gene: 10. As for this clonotype: What it binds is unknown.

The sample in question was cultured PBMCs, obtained from culture after CMV antigen stimulation. The receptor was isolated from a human donor in good health (CMV status not recorded). Some clones in this sample may be carry-over from other donors' samples. The V and J genes are TRBV12-3 or TRBV12-4 and TRBJ2-7; 8 bases are a match to TRBD2. CDR3 loop: CASVSAGVGYEQYF. CDR3 sequence (DNA): TGTGCCAGCGTATCAGCGGGAGTGGGTTACGAGCAGTACTTC.